This T cell receptor beta chain was recorded in a study of T cells in Graves' hyperthyroidism and ophthalmopathy. Study results and caveats: In the blood, most expanded thyroid clonotypes above 0.001 appeared as well.

For ophthalmopathy patients, the Clinical Activity Score was at least 3 and the NOSPECS grade at least 4; duration was under 3 months. Uncontrolled infection, other autoimmune disease, pregnancy and lactation each barred patients from inclusion. Worth noting for this clonotype: What it recognizes is unknown.

The V and J ends lost 3 bases and 3 bases respectively, with 8 bases between them. This CDR3 comprises 13 residues. CDR1 is DFQATT, CDR2 SNEGSKA, per germline (reference sequence). The CDR3 regions of TCR beta were amplified from RNA transcripts. HTBI primers were employed in a first-round RT-PCR of the TCR CDR3. TCRdb used MiXCR to reprocess the multiplex PCR reads, holding one entry per CDR3 protein. This table holds some 550,000 distinct CDR3 sequences, about 16% found once. This TCR was recovered from a woman aged 35 to 49 with Graves' ophthalmopathy. Input material: blood. This sequence joins TRBV20-1 and TRBJ2-2; maybe TRBD1 (6 bases). CDR3 bases: TGCAGTGCTAGGCAGGGGTACACCGGGGAGCTGTTTTTT. Translating gives CSARQGYTGELFF.